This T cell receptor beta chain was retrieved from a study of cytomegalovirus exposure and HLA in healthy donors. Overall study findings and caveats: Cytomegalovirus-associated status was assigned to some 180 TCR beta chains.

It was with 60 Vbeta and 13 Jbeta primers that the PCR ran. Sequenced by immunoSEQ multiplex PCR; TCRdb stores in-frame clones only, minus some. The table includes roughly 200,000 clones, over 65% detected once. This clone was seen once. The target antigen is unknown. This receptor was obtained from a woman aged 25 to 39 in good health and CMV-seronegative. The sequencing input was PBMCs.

The CDR3 spells CASNLREGGSYEQYF. The CDR3 region has the DNA TGTGCCAGTAACCTCAGGGAAGGGGGCTCCTACGAGCAGTACTTC. V and J are TRBV19 and TRBJ2-7; D is perhaps TRBD1 (6 bases). CDR1 LNHDA and CDR2 SQIVND come from the germline V gene (reference sequence). CDR3 size: 15 residues. V was trimmed by 7 bases and J by 0 bases, leaving 16 bases between them.